Listed below are T cell receptor beta chains from one sample, sequenced in a study of shared clonotypes between healthy human individuals. Clones were sequenced by immunoSEQ multiplex PCR, and TCRdb holds only the in-frame ones, with some missing. The data show millions of clones, about 94% seen once. Sequencing was performed on naive CD8+ T cells sorted from blood. The receptors were gathered from a man aged 18 to 35 in good health. CDR3s include the opening cysteine and the closing phenylalanine or tryptophan. D genes are given only for firm matches. Where a row states a size, it is once, few, many or the class of an expanded clone; other rows omit it.

j_gene | d_gene | abundance | len | v_gene | CDR3nt | CDR3aa
TRBJ1-2 | NA | few | 14 | TRBV6-5 | TGTGCCAGCAGTACGGGGGGTTTCGGGTATGGCTACACCTTC | CASSTGGFGYGYTF
TRBJ2-7 | NA | NA | 13 | TRBV7-9 | TGTGCCAGCAGCTTACCGGGTTCCTACGAGCAGTACTTC | CASSLPGSYEQYF
TRBJ2-5 | NA | NA | 9 | TRBV10-2 | TGCGCCAGCGGGGTGACCCAGTACTTC | CASGVTQYF
TRBJ2-5 | NA | NA | 12 | TRBV11-2 | TGTGCCAGCAGCCTCAGAGATGTGACCCAGTACTTC | CASSLRDVTQYF
TRBJ2-5 | NA | NA | 11 | TRBV6-5 | TGTGCCAGCAGTGGAGGGTGGACCCAGTACTTC | CASSGGWTQYF
TRBJ2-7 | NA | once | 13 | TRBV6-1 | TGTGCCAGCAGTGAAATTGGCAGTTACGAGCAGTACTTC | CASSEIGSYEQYF
TRBJ2-7 | TRBD1 | NA | 12 | TRBV28 | TGTGCCAGCAGCCCGACAGGGTTCGAGCAGTACTTC | CASSPTGFEQYF
TRBJ2-2 | TRBD1 | NA | 17 | TRBV4-3 | TGCGCCAGCAGCCAGTCGACAGGGCCTTCGAACACCGGGGAGCTGTTTTTT | CASSQSTGPSNTGELFF
TRBJ1-2 | NA | NA | 16 | TRBV7-2 | TGTGCCAGCAGCTTAGCGCTGGGGGGGTCTTTATATGGCTACACCTTC | CASSLALGGSLYGYTF
TRBJ2-3 | NA | NA | 13 | TRBV30 | TGTGCCTGGACTAGGGGTGACCCAGATACGCAGTATTTT | CAWTRGDPDTQYF
TRBJ2-7 | TRBD2 | NA | 15 | TRBV7-3 | TGTGCCAGCAGCCGTCTAGCGGGCTCAGCTGTCGAGCAGTACTTC | CASSRLAGSAVEQYF
TRBJ2-2 | NA | NA | 15 | TRBV5-4 | TGTGCCAGCAGCTTGGAAATCGGAATCACCGGGGAGCTGTTTTTT | CASSLEIGITGELFF
TRBJ2-7 | NA | NA | 17 | TRBV12-5 | TGTGCTAGTGGTTTGGTACAAGGGGGGACAAAAAACTACGAGCAGTACTTC | CASGLVQGGTKNYEQYF
TRBJ1-2 | NA | NA | 14 | TRBV29-1 | TGCAGCGTTGATCATGTGGGCGGCAACTATGGCTACACCTTC | CSVDHVGGNYGYTF
TRBJ1-6 | NA | NA | 14 | TRBV7-9 | TGTGCCAGCGGTCCTGGGGGTGGGAATTCACCCCTCCACTTT | CASGPGGGNSPLHF
TRBJ1-4 | NA | once | 14 | TRBV5-6 | TGTGCCAGCAGCTTGGGGAAGGGCAATGAAAAACTGTTTTTT | CASSLGKGNEKLFF
TRBJ1-5 | NA | once | 15 | TRBV15 | TGTGCCACCAGCAGGGACAAGGGGGGAGGTCAGCCCCAGCATTTT | CATSRDKGGGQPQHF
TRBJ1-1 | NA | NA | 14 | TRBV10-3 | TGTGCCATCAGTGAGTCGTTGGCGGACACTGAAGCTTTCTTT | CAISESLADTEAFF
TRBJ2-7 | TRBD2 | once | 13 | TRBV7-9 | TGTGCCAGCAGCTACGGGCGGGGGTACGAGCAGTACTTC | CASSYGRGYEQYF
TRBJ1-2 | TRBD1 | NA | 13 | TRBV5-4 | TGTGCCAGCAGCTTCGAGGGGGCATATGGCTACACCTTC | CASSFEGAYGYTF
TRBJ2-7 | TRBD1 | NA | 16 | TRBV5-5 | TGTGCCAGCAGCCGGAGCGGCTGGGACAGTTCCTACGAGCAGTACTTC | CASSRSGWDSSYEQYF
TRBJ2-3 | NA | NA | 13 | TRBV9 | TGTGCCAGCAGCGTCCGGGGCACAGATACGCAGTATTTT | CASSVRGTDTQYF
TRBJ2-5 | TRBD2 | NA | 15 | TRBV6-1 | TGTGCCAGCAGTGACGAGGGCAGCGGGGGTGAGACCCAGTACTTC | CASSDEGSGGETQYF
TRBJ1-1 | NA | NA | 15 | TRBV7-9 | TGTGCCAGCAGCTTAGGAGCGGTAGGGAACACTGAAGCTTTCTTT | CASSLGAVGNTEAFF
TRBJ2-7 | NA | NA | 12 | TRBV27 | TGTGCCGACCTAAGTGAGGTTAGTGAGCAGTACTTC | CADLSEVSEQYF
TRBJ1-5 | NA | NA | 13 | TRBV7-6 | TGTGCCAGCAGCTTGGGCCAGAATCAGCCCCAGCATTTT | CASSLGQNQPQHF